This is a list of T cell receptor beta chains from one sample in a study of T cells expressing NK-cell markers. From its re-call of the 5' RACE reads, TCRdb lists each CDR3 protein once, without DNA. The repertoire table contains about 460,000 distinct CDR3 sequences. Sample: blood T cells: a sorted CD56 or NKG2C T cell subset, CD4+ or CD8+ T cells, or bulk PBMC T cells (not recorded which). These receptors came from a woman aged 50 to 60 in good health. The CDR3 runs from the conserved cysteine through the conserved F or W.

cdr3_aa: CASSLIGTGTGNTIYF
j_call: TRBJ1-3
v_call: TRBV5-5

cdr3_aa: CASSLGRDRGGETQYF
j_call: TRBJ2-5
v_call: TRBV12-3/TRBV12-4

cdr3_aa: CASGRRGGDQPQHF
j_call: TRBJ1-5
v_call: TRBV12-3/TRBV12-4

cdr3_aa: CSVEGTGTRREQYF
j_call: TRBJ2-7
v_call: TRBV29-1

cdr3_aa: CASSPVGFGSTDTQYF
j_call: TRBJ2-3
v_call: TRBV12-3/TRBV12-4

cdr3_aa: CASSLALGQGGYNEQFF
j_call: TRBJ2-1
v_call: TRBV5-1

cdr3_aa: CASSQDGLAGVITDTQYF
j_call: TRBJ2-3
v_call: TRBV3-1

cdr3_aa: CASSLAGMGSDTQYF
j_call: TRBJ2-3
v_call: TRBV5-1

cdr3_aa: CASSPLGGGGYNEQFF
j_call: TRBJ2-1
v_call: TRBV3-1

cdr3_aa: CSASRAHKPNTGELFF
j_call: TRBJ2-2
v_call: TRBV20-1

cdr3_aa: CASSQGTDQSF
j_call: TRBJ2-3
v_call: TRBV12-3/TRBV12-4

cdr3_aa: CASRQVGPLHF
j_call: TRBJ1-6
v_call: TRBV6-2/TRBV6-3

cdr3_aa: CASQTGGNTEAFF
j_call: TRBJ1-1
v_call: TRBV12-3/TRBV12-4

cdr3_aa: CASSLDGGAGSLQFF
j_call: TRBJ2-1
v_call: TRBV11-2

cdr3_aa: CSARGFSSDEQFF
j_call: TRBJ2-1
v_call: TRBV20-1

cdr3_aa: CASSFHTEKLFF
j_call: TRBJ1-4
v_call: TRBV12-3/TRBV12-4

cdr3_aa: CASSLGTAGVGETQYF
j_call: TRBJ2-5
v_call: TRBV11-2

cdr3_aa: CASSIAGGLYEQYF
j_call: TRBJ2-7
v_call: TRBV7-9

cdr3_aa: CASSYSLLAYEQFF
j_call: TRBJ2-1
v_call: TRBV6-5

cdr3_aa: CASSLDASLPEAFF
j_call: TRBJ1-1
v_call: TRBV5-1

cdr3_aa: CASSSSGVQGYTF
j_call: TRBJ1-2
v_call: TRBV6-2/TRBV6-3

cdr3_aa: CASSPLDYYNEQFF
j_call: TRBJ2-1
v_call: TRBV28

cdr3_aa: CASSFWGGSEQYF
j_call: TRBJ2-7
v_call: TRBV7-6

cdr3_aa: CASSRHSATTYEQYF
j_call: TRBJ2-7
v_call: TRBV11-1

cdr3_aa: CASSFPMTEAFF
j_call: TRBJ1-1
v_call: TRBV7-2

cdr3_aa: CASSPPLAGTAKNIQYF
j_call: TRBJ2-4
v_call: TRBV18

cdr3_aa: CSAPPRDLASDTQYF
j_call: TRBJ2-3
v_call: TRBV20-1

cdr3_aa: CASSLWGVYQPQHF
j_call: TRBJ1-5
v_call: TRBV28